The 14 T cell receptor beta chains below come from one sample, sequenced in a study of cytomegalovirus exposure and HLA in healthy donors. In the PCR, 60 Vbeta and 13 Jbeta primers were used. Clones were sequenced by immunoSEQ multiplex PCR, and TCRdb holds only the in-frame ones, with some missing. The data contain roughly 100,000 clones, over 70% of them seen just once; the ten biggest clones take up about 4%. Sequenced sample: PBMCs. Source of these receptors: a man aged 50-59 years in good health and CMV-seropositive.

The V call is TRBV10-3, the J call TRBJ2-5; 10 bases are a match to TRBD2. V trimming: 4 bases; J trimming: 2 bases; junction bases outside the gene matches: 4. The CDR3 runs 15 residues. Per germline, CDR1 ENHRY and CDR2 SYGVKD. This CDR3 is CAISVGAGGQETQYF. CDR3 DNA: TGTGCCATCAGTGTAGGAGCGGGAGGGCAAGAGACCCAGTACTTC.

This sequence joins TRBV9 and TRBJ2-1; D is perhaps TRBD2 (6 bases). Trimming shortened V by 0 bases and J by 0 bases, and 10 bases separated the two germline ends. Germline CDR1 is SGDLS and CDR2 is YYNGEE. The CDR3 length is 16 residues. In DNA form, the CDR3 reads TGTGCCAGCAGCGTAGGAGGGACTCGCTCCTACAATGAGCAGTTCTTC. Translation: CASSVGGTRSYNEQFF. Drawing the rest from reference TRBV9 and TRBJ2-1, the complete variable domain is DSGVTQTPKHLITATGQRVTLRCSPRSGDLSVYWYQQSLDQGLQFLIQYYNGEERAKGNILERFSAQQFPDLHSELNLSSLELGDSALYFCASSVGGTRSYNEQFFGPGTRLTVL.

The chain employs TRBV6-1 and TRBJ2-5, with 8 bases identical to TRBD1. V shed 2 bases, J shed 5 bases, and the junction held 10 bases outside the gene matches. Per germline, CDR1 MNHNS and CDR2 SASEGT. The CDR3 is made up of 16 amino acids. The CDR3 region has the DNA TGTGCCAGCAGTGAACCTGACAGGGGTTTCTGGGAGACCCAGTACTTC. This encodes CASSEPDRGFWETQYF.

In nucleotides, the CDR3 is TGTGCCAGCTCACCACGGGATGGGGGCGGGCAGCCCCAGCATTTT. Encoded protein: CASSPRDGGGQPQHF. The chain couples TRBV18 to TRBJ1-5; maybe TRBD1 (6 bases). This CDR3 has 15 residues. V lost 1 base and J 7 bases, leaving 14 bases between the germline ends. Germline V CDR1 and CDR2: KGHSH, LQKENI.

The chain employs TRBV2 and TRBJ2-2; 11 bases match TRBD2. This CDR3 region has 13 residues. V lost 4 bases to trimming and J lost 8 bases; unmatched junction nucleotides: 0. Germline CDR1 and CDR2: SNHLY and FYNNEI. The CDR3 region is CASSGLAGGELFF. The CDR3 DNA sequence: TGTGCCAGCAGTGGACTAGCGGGAGGGGAGCTGTTTTTT.

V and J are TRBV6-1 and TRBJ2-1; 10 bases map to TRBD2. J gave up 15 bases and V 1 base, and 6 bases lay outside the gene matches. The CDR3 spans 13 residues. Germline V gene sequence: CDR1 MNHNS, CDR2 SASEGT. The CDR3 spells CASSEESSGRRFF. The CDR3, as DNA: TGTGCCAGCAGTGAAGAATCTAGCGGGAGAAGGTTCTTC.

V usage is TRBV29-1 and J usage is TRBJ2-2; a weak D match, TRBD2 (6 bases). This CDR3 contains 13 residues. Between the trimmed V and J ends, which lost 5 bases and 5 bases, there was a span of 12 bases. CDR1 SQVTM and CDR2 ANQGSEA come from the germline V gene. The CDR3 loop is CSVQGGKTGELFF. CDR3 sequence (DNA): TGCAGCGTTCAGGGAGGAAAAACCGGGGAGCTGTTTTTT.

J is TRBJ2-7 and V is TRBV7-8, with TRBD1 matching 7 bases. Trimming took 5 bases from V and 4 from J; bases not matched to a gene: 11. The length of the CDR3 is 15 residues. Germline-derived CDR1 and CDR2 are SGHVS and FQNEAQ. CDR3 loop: CASSLEGTATYEQYF. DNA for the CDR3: TGTGCCAGCAGCCTAGAAGGGACAGCTACTTACGAGCAGTACTTC.

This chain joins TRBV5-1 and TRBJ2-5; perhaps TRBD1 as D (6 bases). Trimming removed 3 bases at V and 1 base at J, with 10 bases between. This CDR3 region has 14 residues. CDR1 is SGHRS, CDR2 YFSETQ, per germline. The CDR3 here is CASSSGQSQETQYF. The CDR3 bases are TGCGCCAGCAGCTCCGGACAGAGCCAAGAGACCCAGTACTTC.

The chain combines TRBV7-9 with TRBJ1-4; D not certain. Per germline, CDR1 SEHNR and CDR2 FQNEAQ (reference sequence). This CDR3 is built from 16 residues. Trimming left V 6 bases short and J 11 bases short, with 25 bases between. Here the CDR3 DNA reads TGTGCCAGCAGTCCTTATAGCGCGGACGGGGATGGGAAACTGTTTTTT. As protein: CASSPYSADGDGKLFF.

This CDR3 reads CASSYSFAGSSYEQYF. Here the CDR3 DNA reads TGTGCCAGCAGTTACTCGTTTGCGGGTTCCTCCTACGAGCAGTACTTC. This chain uses TRBV6-5 with TRBJ2-7, with D tentatively TRBD2 (5 bases). V was pared by 0 bases and J by 0 bases, with 12 bases between. This CDR3 contains 16 residues. Germline V gene data show CDR1 as MNHEY and CDR2 as SVGAGI.

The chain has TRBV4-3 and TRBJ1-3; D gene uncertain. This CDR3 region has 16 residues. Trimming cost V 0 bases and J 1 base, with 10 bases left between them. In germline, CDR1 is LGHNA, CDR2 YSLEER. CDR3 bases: TGCGCCAGCAGCCAAGATCTTAGATCTTCTGGAAACACCATATATTTT. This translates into CASSQDLRSSGNTIYF.

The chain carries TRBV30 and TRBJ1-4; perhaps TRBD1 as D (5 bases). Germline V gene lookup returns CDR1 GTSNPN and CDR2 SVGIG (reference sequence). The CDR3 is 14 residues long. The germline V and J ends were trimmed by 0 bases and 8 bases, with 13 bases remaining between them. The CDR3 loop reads CAWSVLQGNEKLFF. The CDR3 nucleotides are TGTGCCTGGAGTGTACTTCAGGGAAACGAAAAACTGTTTTTT.

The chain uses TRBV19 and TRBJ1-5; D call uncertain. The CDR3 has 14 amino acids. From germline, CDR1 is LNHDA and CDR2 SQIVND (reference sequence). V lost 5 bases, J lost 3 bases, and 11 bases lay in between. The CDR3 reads CASSLDTNNQPQHF. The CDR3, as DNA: TGTGCCAGTAGTCTTGACACAAACAATCAGCCCCAGCATTTT.